Each of the 25 T cell receptor beta chains below was sequenced from the same sample in a study of T cell responses to AZD1222 COVID-19 vaccine. Libraries were prepared by immunoSEQ multiplex PCR; TCRdb keeps only in-frame clonotypes and omits some of them. The table shows about 150,000 clones, with around nine tenths occurring only once. The starting material was peripheral blood, obtained 28 days after the second AZD1222 dose. Source of these receptors: an adult who received the AZD1222 COVID-19 vaccine.

The chain uses TRBV7-6 and TRBJ2-1, with TRBD2 identical over 13 bases. V dropped 2 bases and J dropped 12; count of bases not matched to a gene: 13. This CDR3 region has 17 residues. CDR1 SGHVS and CDR2 FNYEAQ come from the germline V gene. For the CDR3, the DNA is TGTGCCAGCAGCTTATTGGAATCGGGACTAGCGGGAATAAGGCAGTTCTTC. Protein: CASSLLESGLAGIRQFF.

The sample holds a few counts of this clone. This chain joins TRBV2 and TRBJ2-7; 13 bases agree with TRBD2. V shed 8 bases, J shed 0 bases, and the junction held 10 bases outside the gene matches. The CDR3 extends over 17 amino acids. Germline values: CDR1 SNHLY, CDR2 FYNNEI. The CDR3 bases are TGTGCCAGCGGACTAGCGGGAGACTTCTCAAACTCCTACGAGCAGTACTTC. Protein: CASGLAGDFSNSYEQYF. The full variable domain, in which reference TRBV2 and TRBJ2-7 provide the parts outside the CDR3, is EPEVTQTPSHQVTQMGQEVILRCVPISNHLYFYWYRQILGQKVEFLVSFYNNEISEKSEIFDDQFSVERPDGSNFTLKIRSTKLEDSAMYFCASGLAGDFSNSYEQYFGPGTRLTVT.

The V and J genes are TRBV6-5 and TRBJ2-7, with D possibly called TRBD1 or TRBD2 (5 bases each). The CDR3 contains 13 residues. Trimming took off 5 bases at V and 7 bases at J, with 15 bases between the two ends. Per the germline V gene, CDR1 is MNHEY and CDR2 is SVGAGI. CDR3 loop: CASSRDPSGEQYF. CDR3 DNA sequence: TGTGCCAGCAGTAGGGACCCGTCGGGGGAGCAGTACTTC.

The chain links TRBV6-5 to TRBJ2-1, with a weak D call TRBD1 (5 bases). This CDR3 is 13 amino acids long. V lost 8 bases and J lost 2, with 10 bases in between. Germline loops: CDR1 MNHEY, CDR2 SVGAGI. The CDR3 protein is CASVRGPYNEQFF. Here the CDR3 DNA reads TGTGCCAGCGTTAGGGGCCCCTACAATGAGCAGTTCTTC.

This chain links TRBV19 with TRBJ1-5; 8 bases agree with TRBD1. Germline CDR1 and CDR2: LNHDA and SQIVND (reference sequence). This CDR3 spans 14 amino acids. The ends lost 9 bases at V and 6 bases at J; junction bases unmatched: 10. CDR3 loop: CASRGQGTSQPQHF. The CDR3 nucleotides are TGTGCCAGCAGAGGACAGGGAACGTCTCAGCCCCAGCATTTT. The full variable domain, in which reference TRBV19 and TRBJ1-5 provide the parts outside the CDR3, is DGGITQSPKYLFRKEGQNVTLSCEQNLNHDAMYWYRQDPGQGLRLIYYSQIVNDFQKGDIAEGYSVSREKKESFPLTVTSAQKNPTAFYLCASRGQGTSQPQHFGDGTRLSIL.

The V gene is TRBV7-2, the J gene TRBJ2-1; D is undetermined. CDR3 length equals 17 residues. Trimming cost V 5 bases and J 0 bases, with 17 bases left between them. Germline CDR1 SGHTA, CDR2 FQGNSA. CDR3 protein: CASSPARFLSSYNEQFF. DNA for the CDR3: TGTGCCAGCAGCCCAGCCCGCTTCCTTAGCTCCTACAATGAGCAGTTCTTC.

The chain recombines TRBV3-1 (or the pseudogene TRBV3-2) with TRBJ1-5; D is possibly TRBD1 (6 bases). This CDR3 has 15 residues. Trimming cost V 0 bases and J 7 bases, with 13 bases left between them. Germline CDR1 and CDR2: LGHDT and YNNKEL (reference sequence). The CDR3 sequence: CASSQDTGTRQPQHF. In DNA form, the CDR3 reads TGTGCCAGCAGCCAAGATACTGGGACACGGCAGCCCCAGCATTTT.

V gene TRBV19 combines with J gene TRBJ1-3; maybe TRBD1 (5 bases). CDR1 LNHDA and CDR2 SQIVND come from the germline V gene (reference sequence). This CDR3 spans 14 amino acids. Deletions cut 6 bases from V and 6 bases from J, with 15 bases between. The CDR3 DNA sequence: TGTGCCAGTAGGGCCCGACAGAAAACAAACACCATATATTTT. It translates to CASRARQKTNTIYF.

This chain uses TRBV5-4 with TRBJ1-1, with 9 nucleotides matching TRBD1. CDR3 size: 16 residues. Germline CDR1 reads SGHNT; CDR2 reads YYREEE (reference sequence). Germline trimming cut 4 bases from V and 1 base from J; bases unmatched to any gene: 8. The CDR3 DNA reads TGTGCCAGCAGCGGGGGGACAGGGCTGAGGAACACTGAAGCTTTCTTT. Protein product: CASSGGTGLRNTEAFF.

This clone occurred once. As DNA, the CDR3 is TGTGCCAGCAGCTCGGGACCGTCCTACACTGAAGCTTTCTTT. This translates into CASSSGPSYTEAFF. The chain couples TRBV11-2 to TRBJ1-1; D is perhaps TRBD1 (5 bases). CDR1 and CDR2 from the germline V gene are SGHAT and FQNNGV. The V end lost 4 bases, the J end lost 3 bases, and 12 bases lay between the germline ends. This CDR3 is 14 amino acids long.

This clone was detected a few times. The rearrangement uses TRBV7-9 and TRBJ2-1; D ambiguous. CDR1 is SEHNR, CDR2 FQNEAQ, per germline (reference sequence). The CDR3 has 14 residues. The V and J ends lost 2 bases and 6 bases respectively, with 11 bases between them. The CDR3 DNA follows: TGTGCCAGCAGCTTATACTCCCAATTCAATGAGCAGTTCTTC. Amino acid sequence: CASSLYSQFNEQFF.

In its sample, this clone was seen once. The chain employs TRBV2 and TRBJ2-7; D is ambiguous. The CDR3 length is 13 residues. CDR1 and CDR2 (germline): SNHLY, FYNNEI. CDR3: CASRPTSSYEQYF. CDR3 sequence (DNA): TGTGCTTCGAGGCCGACGTCCTCCTACGAGCAGTACTTC. Full variable domain (rest looked up from reference TRBV2 and TRBJ2-7): EPEVTQTPSHQVTQMGQEVILRCVPISNHLYFYWYRQILGQKVEFLVSFYNNEISEKSEIFDDQFSVERPDGSNFTLKIRSTKLEDSAMYFCASRPTSSYEQYFGPGTRLTVT.

V and J are TRBV25-1 and TRBJ1-1; possibly TRBD1 for D (5 bases). The germline V and J ends were trimmed by 6 bases and 2 bases, with 10 bases remaining between them. Germline V gene lookup returns CDR1 MGHDK and CDR2 SYGVNS. The CDR3 runs 13 residues. CDR3 nucleotide sequence: TGTGCCAGCAGGGGGCTGGGTAACACTGAAGCTTTCTTT. Amino acids: CASRGLGNTEAFF.

The V gene is TRBV4-1, the J gene TRBJ1-2, with TRBD1 identical over 7 bases. V shed 1 base and J 4 bases; nucleotides not matched to a gene: 6. The CDR3 spans 15 residues. Germline CDR1 is MGHRA and CDR2 is YSYEKL. The CDR3: CASSQGQGVGYGYTF. The CDR3 DNA reads TGCGCCAGCAGCCAAGGACAGGGTGTGGGCTATGGCTACACCTTC.

This clone has a single count. This chain connects TRBV7-2 to TRBJ2-5; TRBD2 matches at 8 bases. J lost 2 bases, V lost 3 bases, and 5 bases had no gene match. Germline assignment: CDR1 SGHTA and CDR2 FQGNSA. The CDR3 extends over 15 amino acids. This CDR3 reads CASSFIAGPQETQYF. CDR3 nucleotides: TGTGCCAGCAGCTTCATAGCGGGGCCACAAGAGACCCAGTACTTC.

The V and J genes are TRBV30 and TRBJ2-1; D not resolved. Trimming took 2 bases from V and 7 from J, leaving 12 bases between them. Germline V gene sequence: CDR1 GTSNPN, CDR2 SVGIG (reference sequence). This CDR3 has 13 residues. Here the CDR3 DNA reads TGTGCCTGGAGTCTCCCCACAGCGAATGAGCAGTTCTTC. It specifies CAWSLPTANEQFF.

This rearrangement joins TRBV5-4 to TRBJ2-1; 7 bases fit TRBD2. Germline CDR1 reads SGHNT; CDR2 reads YYREEE (reference sequence). The CDR3 totals 17 residues. J gave up 0 bases and V 0 bases, and 6 bases lay outside the gene matches. Here the CDR3 DNA reads TGTGCCAGCAGCTTGGCGGCGGGGGTAGGCTCCTACAATGAGCAGTTCTTC. It specifies CASSLAAGVGSYNEQFF.

Only a few counts were recorded for this clone. The sample contains more than one DNA sequence encoding this CDR3. V usage is TRBV9 and J usage is TRBJ2-7; D perhaps matches TRBD1 (5 bases). Trimming removed 2 bases from V and 3 bases from J, with 12 bases in between. This CDR3 has 14 residues. From germline, CDR1 is SGDLS and CDR2 YYNGEE. The CDR3 protein is CASSVGAGNYEQYF. In nucleotides, the CDR3 is TGTGCCAGCAGCGTTGGGGCAGGGAACTACGAGCAGTACTTC.

The rearrangement joins TRBV4-1 to TRBJ2-7, with D tentatively TRBD2 (7 bases). Trimming cost V 2 bases and J 2 bases, with 10 bases left between them. There are 14 residues in the CDR3. Germline CDR1 and CDR2: MGHRA and YSYEKL. The CDR3 loop is CASSQSGGPYEQYF. The CDR3 DNA sequence: TGCGCCAGCAGCCAATCCGGGGGGCCCTACGAGCAGTACTTC.

The gene calls are TRBV20-1 and TRBJ2-7; perhaps TRBD1 as D (6 bases). The V and J ends lost 3 bases and 3 bases respectively, with 18 bases between them. The CDR3 extends over 15 amino acids. Germline V lookup: CDR1 DFQATT, CDR2 SNEGSKA (reference sequence). CDR3 region: CSASAPSGQSYEQYF. CDR3 DNA: TGCAGTGCTAGTGCTCCTTCGGGACAAAGCTACGAGCAGTACTTC.

This chain joins TRBV5-1 and TRBJ2-7, with D maybe TRBD1 (6 bases). The CDR3 extends over 13 amino acids. The V end was cut by 4 bases, the J end by 2 bases, with 10 bases between. Germline V gives CDR1 SGHRS, CDR2 YFSETQ. CDR3 DNA: TGCGCCAGCAGCCAAGGGACAACCTACGAGCAGTACTTC. Translating it yields CASSQGTTYEQYF.

The chain links TRBV28 to TRBJ2-2, with D perhaps TRBD1 (6 bases). From germline, CDR1 is MDHEN and CDR2 SYDVKM. V shed 2 bases and J shed 2 bases, with 9 bases lying between them. The CDR3 has 15 amino acids. CDR3: CASSLPGTNTGELFF. In DNA, the CDR3 is TGTGCCAGCAGTTTACCGGGGACAAACACCGGGGAGCTGTTTTTT.

This clone was counted a few times. This sequence joins TRBV5-1 and TRBJ1-6; 9 bases align to TRBD1. The CDR3 contains 15 residues. The V gene's germline CDR1 is SGHRS and CDR2 YFSETQ. V lost 3 bases and J lost 7; bases outside the gene matches: 5. DNA of the CDR3: TGCGCCAGCAGCTCGGGGGACAGGGAGAATTCACCCCTCCACTTT. Translating gives CASSSGDRENSPLHF.

This clone was seen just once. The chain joins TRBV7-2 to TRBJ1-6; TRBD1 matches 7 bases. CDR1 is SGHTA and CDR2 is FQGNSA in the germline V gene. With V trimmed by 4 bases and J by 14 bases, 17 bases remained unmatched. The CDR3 is made up of 16 amino acids. The CDR3 loop is CASSSRQGLNWVTLHF. CDR3 DNA: TGTGCCAGCAGCTCCAGACAGGGCCTTAATTGGGTGACCCTCCACTTT.

This clone was recorded once. V usage is TRBV5-1 and J usage is TRBJ2-3, with 7 bases identical to TRBD1. V was clipped by 4 bases and J by 4 bases; unmatched bases: 9. The CDR3 length is 15 residues. Germline CDR1 is SGHRS and CDR2 is YFSETQ. CDR3 bases: TGCGCCAGCAGCCTAACGACAGGGAAAGCAGATACGCAGTATTTT. Its protein is CASSLTTGKADTQYF.